These T cell receptor beta chains were read from a single sample in a study of T cells in Graves' hyperthyroidism and ophthalmopathy. TCRdb analysed the multiplex PCR reads with MiXCR anew, one entry per CDR3 protein. The sample consists of some 180,000 distinct CDR3 sequences, about 17% of them appearing once. Sequencing was carried out using blood. The source of these receptors is a woman aged 45-60 years with Graves' hyperthyroidism. Both conserved end residues are part of each CDR3. The D gene is left open where the match is weak. Clone size appears in some rows only: once, few, many, or a class for an expanded clone.

V gene,CDR3 length,clone size,D gene,J gene,CDR3 protein,CDR3 DNA
TRBV7-8,17,many,TRBD1,TRBJ1-2,CASSSQDRAGGSYGYTF,TGTGCCAGCAGCTCGCAAGACAGGGCCGGAGGGAGCTATGGCTACACCTTC
TRBV7-3,17,few,TRBD2,TRBJ2-1,CASSLISVGGGANEQFF,TGTGCCAGCAGCTTAATATCGGTTGGCGGGGGGGCAAATGAGCAGTTCTTC
TRBV3-1,12,many,.,TRBJ2-5,CASSQVQETQYF,TGTGCCAGCAGCCAAGTGCAAGAGACCCAGTACTTC
TRBV7-2,15,many,.,TRBJ1-6,CASSLGVGYNSPLHF,TGTGCCAGCAGCTTAGGGGTCGGATATAATTCACCCCTCCACTTT
TRBV7-9,12,many,.,TRBJ1-5,CASSLAEQPQHF,TGTGCCAGCAGCTTAGCGGAACAGCCCCAGCATTTT
TRBV20-1,15,.,.,TRBJ2-3,CSARDEPGPSDTQYF,TGCAGTGCTAGAGATGAGCCGGGGCCTTCAGATACGCAGTATTTT
TRBV2,15,many,TRBD1,TRBJ1-1,CASSEGQEVNTEAFF,TGTGCCAGCAGTGAGGGACAGGAGGTCAACACTGAAGCTTTCTTT
TRBV13,16,many,.,TRBJ2-7,CASSPPTGTVSYEQYF,TGTGCCAGCAGCCCCCCGACTGGGACGGTCTCCTACGAGCAGTACTTC
TRBV4-1,13,few,.,TRBJ2-2,CASSQKGIGELFF,TGCGCCAGCAGCCAAAAGGGGATAGGGGAGCTGTTTTTT
TRBV7-9,13,many,.,TRBJ2-5,CASSIGLEETQYF,TGTGCCAGCAGCATCGGACTGGAAGAGACCCAGTACTTC
TRBV29-1,13,many,.,TRBJ1-5,CSASGPRDQPQHF,TGCAGCGCCTCGGGACCCAGGGATCAGCCCCAGCATTTT
TRBV7-9,14,many,.,TRBJ1-5,CASSSGYSNQPQHF,TGTGCCAGCAGCTCCGGCTATAGCAATCAGCCCCAGCATTTT
TRBV24-1,14,.,.,TRBJ2-3,CATSDFTRPDTQYF,TGTGCCACCAGTGATTTTACCAGACCAGATACGCAGTATTTT
TRBV20-1,12,.,TRBD1,TRBJ1-1,CSARGAGTEAFF,TGCAGTGCTAGGGGCGCCGGGACAGAGGCTTTCTTT
TRBV29-1,13,many,.,TRBJ1-2,CSVVGGQADGYTF,TGCAGCGTTGTCGGGGGCCAAGCCGATGGCTACACCTTC
TRBV12-3/TRBV12-4,16,.,.,TRBJ1-1,CASSFARSTVNTEAFF,TGTGCCAGCAGTTTCGCACGATCGACCGTGAACACTGAAGCTTTCTTT
TRBV28,15,many,.,TRBJ2-6,CASSLRLSGANVLTF,TGTGCCAGCAGTCTCAGGCTCTCTGGGGCCAACGTCCTGACTTTC
TRBV6-1,16,many,.,TRBJ1-1,CASSERQSTMNTEAFF,TGTGCCAGCAGTGAAAGGCAGAGCACAATGAACACTGAAGCTTTCTTT
TRBV11-2,15,few,.,TRBJ1-6,CASRSWSVVGSPLHF,TGTGCCAGCAGGTCCTGGTCGGTGGTGGGTTCACCCCTCCACTTT
TRBV7-3,13,many,.,TRBJ1-1,CASSSSRATEAFF,TGTGCCAGCAGCTCCTCCAGGGCCACTGAAGCTTTCTTT
TRBV5-5,15,.,.,TRBJ1-6,CASSLETVRNSPLHF,TGTGCCAGCAGCTTGGAAACAGTTCGGAATTCACCCCTCCACTTT
TRBV27,15,.,TRBD2,TRBJ2-7,CASSRAGGPNPEQYF,TGTGCCAGCAGTAGAGCGGGAGGGCCGAATCCCGAGCAGTACTTC
TRBV7-8,11,many,.,TRBJ2-3,CASSGRGTQYF,TGTGCCAGCAGTGGCCGAGGTACGCAGTATTTT
TRBV7-2,18,.,.,TRBJ1-2,CASSLGGGRGGGGGGYTF,TGTGCCAGCAGCTTAGGGGGGGGGCGCGGGGGGGGGGGGGGTGGCTACACCTTC
TRBV13,13,many,TRBD2,TRBJ2-7,CASSFAGDDEQYF,TGTGCCAGCAGCTTCGCGGGAGACGACGAGCAGTACTTC
TRBV28,15,.,.,TRBJ2-7,CASSFRATGRGEQYF,TGTGCCAGCAGTTTTAGAGCGACAGGAAGAGGGGAGCAGTACTTC
TRBV20-1,12,many,TRBD1,TRBJ1-5,CSAWTGGQPQHF,TGCAGTGCTTGGACAGGGGGCCAGCCCCAGCATTTT
TRBV6-1,12,many,.,TRBJ1-5,CASSTRDQPQHF,TGTGCCAGCAGTACCAGGGATCAGCCCCAGCATTTT
TRBV29-1,12,.,TRBD1,TRBJ1-3,CSVQGAGNTIYF,TGCAGCGTCCAGGGGGCTGGAAACACCATATATTTT
TRBV2,13,many,.,TRBJ2-7,CASSDRVHDEQYF,TGTGCCAGCAGTGACAGGGTGCACGACGAGCAGTACTTC
TRBV19,12,many,.,TRBJ1-2,CASSMGGSGYTF,TGTGCCAGTAGTATGGGGGGATCTGGCTACACCTTC
TRBV28,17,.,.,TRBJ2-6,CASSFFLDGGGANVLTF,TGTGCCAGCAGTTTTTTTCTCGACGGAGGTGGGGCCAACGTCCTGACTTTC
TRBV3-1,12,many,.,TRBJ2-1,CASSQLIGEQFF,TGTGCCAGCAGCCAATTGATCGGAGAGCAGTTCTTC
TRBV7-3,14,many,.,TRBJ2-3,CASSAYIGGDTQYF,TGTGCCAGCAGCGCCTATATTGGGGGTGATACGCAGTATTTT
TRBV20-1,15,many,.,TRBJ2-3,CSASLDPGRSDTQYF,TGCAGTGCTAGCCTTGATCCGGGACGTTCAGATACGCAGTATTTT
TRBV9,17,many,TRBD2,TRBJ2-2,CASSVALLAGGPGELFF,TGTGCCAGCAGCGTCGCCTTACTAGCGGGGGGACCCGGGGAGCTGTTTTTT
TRBV3-1,16,many,TRBD1,TRBJ1-2,CASSQGSSTGGYGYTF,TGTGCCAGCAGCCAGGGTTCCTCGACAGGGGGCTATGGCTACACCTTC
TRBV11-2,16,many,.,TRBJ1-1,CASSFGSARGNTEAFF,TGTGCCAGCAGCTTTGGGTCAGCTAGGGGGAACACTGAAGCTTTCTTT
TRBV4-2,15,.,TRBD1,TRBJ1-1,CASSHLTGSDTEAFF,TGTGCCAGCAGCCACCTGACAGGGTCGGACACTGAAGCTTTCTTT
TRBV3-1,16,many,.,TRBJ2-1,CASSQGVDGPYNEQFF,TGTGCCAGCAGCCAAGGTGTCGACGGCCCCTACAATGAGCAGTTCTTC
TRBV6-5,14,many,.,TRBJ1-2,CASSSTTGVNGYTF,TGTGCCAGCAGTTCAACGACAGGAGTGAATGGCTACACCTTC
TRBV6-1,14,many,.,TRBJ2-7,CASRMGRRAGEQYF,TGTGCCAGCAGGATGGGACGGAGGGCGGGTGAGCAGTACTTC
TRBV9,15,.,.,TRBJ1-1,CASSAATPSNTEAFF,TGTGCCAGCAGCGCGGCGACCCCTTCGAACACTGAAGCTTTCTTT
TRBV5-1,13,many,.,TRBJ2-1,CASSPRTYNEQFF,TGCGCCAGCAGCCCTAGGACCTACAATGAGCAGTTCTTC
TRBV7-2,13,few,.,TRBJ2-5,CASSLERKETQYF,TGTGCCAGCAGCTTAGAGCGGAAAGAGACCCAGTACTTC
TRBV6-5,15,.,TRBD1,TRBJ1-1,CANSSRQGSNTEAFF,TGTGCGAACAGTTCCCGACAGGGCTCGAACACTGAAGCTTTCTTT
TRBV7-9,14,few,.,TRBJ1-4,CASSLAMVGEKLFF,TGTGCCAGCAGCTTAGCCATGGTTGGTGAAAAACTGTTTTTT
TRBV5-6,14,many,.,TRBJ2-1,CASSSAAGYNEQFF,TGTGCCAGCAGCTCGGCTGCGGGCTACAATGAGCAGTTCTTC